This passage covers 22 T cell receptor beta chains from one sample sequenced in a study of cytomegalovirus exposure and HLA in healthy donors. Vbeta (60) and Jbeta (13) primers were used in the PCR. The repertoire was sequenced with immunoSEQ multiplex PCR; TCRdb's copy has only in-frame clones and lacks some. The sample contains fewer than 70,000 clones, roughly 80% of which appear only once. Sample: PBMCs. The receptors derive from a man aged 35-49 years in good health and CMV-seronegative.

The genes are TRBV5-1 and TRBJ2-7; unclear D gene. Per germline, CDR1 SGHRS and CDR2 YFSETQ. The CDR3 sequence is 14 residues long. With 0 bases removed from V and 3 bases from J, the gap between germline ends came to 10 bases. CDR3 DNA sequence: TGCGCCAGCAGCTTGGCCATAGGAGACTACGAGCAGTACTTC. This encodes CASSLAIGDYEQYF.

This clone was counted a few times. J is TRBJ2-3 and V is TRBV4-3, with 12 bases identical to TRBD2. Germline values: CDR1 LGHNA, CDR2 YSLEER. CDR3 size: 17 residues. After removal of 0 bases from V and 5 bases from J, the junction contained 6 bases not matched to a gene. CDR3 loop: CASSQDLAGGPVDTQYF. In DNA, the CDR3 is TGCGCCAGCAGCCAAGACCTAGCGGGGGGGCCGGTAGATACGCAGTATTTT.

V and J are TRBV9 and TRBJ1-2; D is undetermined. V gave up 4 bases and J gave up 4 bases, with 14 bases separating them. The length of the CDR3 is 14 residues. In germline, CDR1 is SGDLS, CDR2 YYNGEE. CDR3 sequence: CASSPRLGGYGYTF. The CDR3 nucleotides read TGTGCCAGCAGCCCCCGTCTAGGTGGCTATGGCTACACCTTC.

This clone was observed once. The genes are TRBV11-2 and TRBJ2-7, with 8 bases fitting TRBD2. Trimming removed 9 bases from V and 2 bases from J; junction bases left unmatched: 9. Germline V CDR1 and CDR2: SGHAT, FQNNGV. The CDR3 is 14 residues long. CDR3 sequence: CASQLTSGTYEQYF. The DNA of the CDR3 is TGTGCCAGTCAGCTTACTAGCGGAACCTACGAGCAGTACTTC.

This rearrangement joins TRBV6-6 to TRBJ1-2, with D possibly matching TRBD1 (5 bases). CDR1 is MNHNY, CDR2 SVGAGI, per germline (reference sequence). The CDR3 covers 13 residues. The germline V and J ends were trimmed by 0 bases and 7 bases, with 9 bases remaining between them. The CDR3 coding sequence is TGTGCCAGCAGTTACTCGCTAGACAGTGGCTACACCTTC. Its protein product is CASSYSLDSGYTF.

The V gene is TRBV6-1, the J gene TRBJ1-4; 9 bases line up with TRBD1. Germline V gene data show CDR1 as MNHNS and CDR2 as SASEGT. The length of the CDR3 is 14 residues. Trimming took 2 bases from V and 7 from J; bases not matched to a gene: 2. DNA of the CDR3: TGTGCCAGCAGTGAATCGACAGGGGGTGAAAAACTGTTTTTT. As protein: CASSESTGGEKLFF.

The chain's CDR3 is CTLEDRRPSSYNEQFF. DNA for the CDR3: TGTACCCTGGAGGACCGACGGCCGTCTTCCTACAATGAGCAGTTCTTC. The rearrangement joins TRBV30 to TRBJ2-1; possibly TRBD2 for D (5 bases). CDR3 length: 16 residues. Germline V CDR1 and CDR2: GTSNPN, SVGIG (reference sequence).

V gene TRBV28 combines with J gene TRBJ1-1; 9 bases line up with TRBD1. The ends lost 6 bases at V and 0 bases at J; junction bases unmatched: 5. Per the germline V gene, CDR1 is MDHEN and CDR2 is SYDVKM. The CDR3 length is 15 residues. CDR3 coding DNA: TGTGCCAGCAGGCTACAGGGGGCAGTGAACACTGAAGCTTTCTTT. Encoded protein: CASRLQGAVNTEAFF.

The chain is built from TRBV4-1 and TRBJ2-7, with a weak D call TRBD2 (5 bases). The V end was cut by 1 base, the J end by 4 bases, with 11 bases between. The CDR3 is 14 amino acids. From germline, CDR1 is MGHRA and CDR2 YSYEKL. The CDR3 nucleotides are TGCGCCAGCAGCCAAGTTCCGGGGTTATACGAGCAGTACGTC. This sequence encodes CASSQVPGLYEQYV.

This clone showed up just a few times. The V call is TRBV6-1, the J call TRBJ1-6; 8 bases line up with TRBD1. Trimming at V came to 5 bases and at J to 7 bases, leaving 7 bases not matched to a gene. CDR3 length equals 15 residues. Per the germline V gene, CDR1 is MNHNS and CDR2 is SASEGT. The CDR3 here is CASSSRTGRNSPLHF. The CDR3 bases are TGTGCCAGCAGTTCTAGGACAGGGCGGAATTCACCCCTCCACTTT.

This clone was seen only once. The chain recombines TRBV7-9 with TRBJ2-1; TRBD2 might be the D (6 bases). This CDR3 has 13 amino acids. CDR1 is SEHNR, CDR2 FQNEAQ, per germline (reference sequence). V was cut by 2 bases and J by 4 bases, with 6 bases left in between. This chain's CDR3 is CASSLSGYNEQFF. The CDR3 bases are TGTGCCAGCAGCTTAAGCGGGTACAATGAGCAGTTCTTC.

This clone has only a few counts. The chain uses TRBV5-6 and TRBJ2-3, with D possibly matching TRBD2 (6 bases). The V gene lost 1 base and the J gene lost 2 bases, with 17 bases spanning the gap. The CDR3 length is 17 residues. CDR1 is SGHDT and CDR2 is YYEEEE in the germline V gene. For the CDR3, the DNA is TGTGCCAGCAGCTTGTTACGTTGGGACTCCCACACAGATACGCAGTATTTT. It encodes CASSLLRWDSHTDTQYF.

The DNA for the CDR3 is TGTGCCAGCAGCTTAAGGGGGGGATATGAAAAACTGTTTTTT. Residues: CASSLRGGYEKLFF. The chain couples TRBV7-6 to TRBJ1-4; weak D call: TRBD1 (6 bases). The CDR3 covers 14 residues. V was pared by 2 bases and J by 6 bases, with 10 bases between. The germline V gene has CDR1 SGHVS and CDR2 FNYEAQ.

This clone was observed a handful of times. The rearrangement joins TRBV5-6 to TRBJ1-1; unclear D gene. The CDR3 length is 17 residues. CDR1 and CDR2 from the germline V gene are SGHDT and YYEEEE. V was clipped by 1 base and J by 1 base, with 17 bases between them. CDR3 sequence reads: CASSLFYGHRGNTEAFF. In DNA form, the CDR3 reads TGTGCCAGCAGCTTGTTCTATGGCCACCGAGGGAACACTGAAGCTTTCTTT.

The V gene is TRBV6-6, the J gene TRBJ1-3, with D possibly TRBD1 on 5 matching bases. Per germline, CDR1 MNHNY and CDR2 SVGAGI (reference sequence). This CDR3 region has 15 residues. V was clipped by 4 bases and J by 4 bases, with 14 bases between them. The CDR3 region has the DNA TGTGCCAGCAGTTCCCGATCAGGGATAGGAAACACCATATATTTT. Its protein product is CASSSRSGIGNTIYF.

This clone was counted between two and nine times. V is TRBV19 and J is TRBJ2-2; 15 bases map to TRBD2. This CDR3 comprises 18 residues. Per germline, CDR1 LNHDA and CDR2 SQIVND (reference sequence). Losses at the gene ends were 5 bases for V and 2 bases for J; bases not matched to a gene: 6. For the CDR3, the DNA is TGTGCCAGTAGTGCCCCGGGACTAGCGGGGGGAAACACCGGGGAGCTGTTTTTT. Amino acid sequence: CASSAPGLAGGNTGELFF.

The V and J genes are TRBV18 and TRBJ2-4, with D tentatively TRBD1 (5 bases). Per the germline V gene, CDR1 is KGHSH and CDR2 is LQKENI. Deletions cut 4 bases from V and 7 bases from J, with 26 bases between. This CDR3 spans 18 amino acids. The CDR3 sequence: CASSLLGHGSQPVNIQYF. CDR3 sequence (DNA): TGTGCCAGCTCACTCTTAGGACACGGAAGTCAACCAGTCAACATTCAGTACTTC. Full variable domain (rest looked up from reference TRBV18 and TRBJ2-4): NAGVMQNPRHLVRRRGQEARLRCSPMKGHSHVYWYRQLPEEGLKFMVYLQKENIIDESGMPKERFSAEFPKEGPSILRIQQVVRGDSAAYFCASSLLGHGSQPVNIQYFGAGTRLSVL.

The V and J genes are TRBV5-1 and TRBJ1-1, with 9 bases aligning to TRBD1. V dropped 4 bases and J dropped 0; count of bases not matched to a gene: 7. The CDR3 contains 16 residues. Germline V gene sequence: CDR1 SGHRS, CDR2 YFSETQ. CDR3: CASSPGQGTMNTEAFF. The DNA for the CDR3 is TGCGCCAGCAGCCCGGGACAGGGAACGATGAACACTGAAGCTTTCTTT.

The CDR3 DNA reads as TGTGCCTGTCAACTGTCCAGGTCGAACACTGAAGCTTTCTTT. It codes for CACQLSRSNTEAFF. The chain combines TRBV30 with TRBJ1-1; D not resolved. CDR3 size: 14 residues. The ends were cut back, 6 bases at V and 1 base at J, with 15 bases in the middle. CDR1 and CDR2 (germline): GTSNPN, SVGIG (reference sequence).

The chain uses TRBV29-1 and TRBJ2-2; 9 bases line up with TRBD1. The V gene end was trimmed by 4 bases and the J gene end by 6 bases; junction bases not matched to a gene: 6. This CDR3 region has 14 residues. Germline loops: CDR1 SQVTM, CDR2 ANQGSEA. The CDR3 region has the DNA TGCAGCGTTGTTTTGGGACAGGGTGCCGGGGAGCTGTTTTTT. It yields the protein CSVVLGQGAGELFF.

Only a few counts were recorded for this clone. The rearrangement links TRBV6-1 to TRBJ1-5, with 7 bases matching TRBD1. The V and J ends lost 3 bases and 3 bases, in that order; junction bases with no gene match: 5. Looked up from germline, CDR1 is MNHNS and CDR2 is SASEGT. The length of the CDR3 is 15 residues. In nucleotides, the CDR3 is TGTGCCAGCAGTGAGAGGGACAGTCCCAATCAGCCCCAGCATTTT. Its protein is CASSERDSPNQPQHF.

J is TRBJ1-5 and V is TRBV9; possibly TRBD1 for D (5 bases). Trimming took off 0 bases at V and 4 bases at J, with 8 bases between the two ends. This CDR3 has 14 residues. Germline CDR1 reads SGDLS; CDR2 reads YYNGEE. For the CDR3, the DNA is TGTGCCAGCAGCGTAGAAGACAGAAATCAGCCCCAGCATTTT. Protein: CASSVEDRNQPQHF.